The clone carrying this TCR beta chain was seen only a few times. Its antigen is unknown. This sample stems from a study of radiation and T cells in renal cell carcinoma. Whole-study findings and limits: In blood, top tumor clones expanded by 2 weeks, shrinking by 4. Dominant CDR3 motifs occupied more repertoire in irradiated than control tumors.

This CDR3 has 14 residues. Trimming took off 6 bases at V and 8 bases at J, with 17 bases between the two ends. From germline, CDR1 is KGHSH and CDR2 LQKENI. Treatment meaning: 15 Gy SBRT to primary tumor, nephrectomy 4 weeks later. Nephrectomy followed 15 Gy stereotactic body radiation by 4 weeks. Profiling relied on immunoSEQ multiplex PCR, and the TCRdb table lists in-frame clones only, not all of them. Of about 9,300 clones listed, 50% to 70% are singletons. The clonotype was recovered from a woman in her forties or fifties with renal cell carcinoma. The source material was tumor tissue, sampled from a patient whose treatment included radiotherapy and nephrectomy. The chain joins TRBV18 to TRBJ2-1; no definite D call. Here the CDR3 reads CASSELPADDEQFF. Written as DNA, the CDR3 is TGTGCCAGCTCGGAACTTCCGGCTGACGATGAGCAGTTCTTC.